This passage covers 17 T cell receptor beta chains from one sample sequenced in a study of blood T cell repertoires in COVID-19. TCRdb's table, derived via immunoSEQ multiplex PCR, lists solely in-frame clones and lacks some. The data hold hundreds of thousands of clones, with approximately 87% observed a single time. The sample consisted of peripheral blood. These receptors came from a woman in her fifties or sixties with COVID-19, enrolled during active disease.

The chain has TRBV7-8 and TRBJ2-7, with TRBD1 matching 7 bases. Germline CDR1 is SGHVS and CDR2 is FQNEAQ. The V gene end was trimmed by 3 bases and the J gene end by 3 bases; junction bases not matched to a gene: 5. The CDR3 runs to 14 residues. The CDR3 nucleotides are TGTGCCAGCAGCTTGGGACAGATAAACTACGAGCAGTACTTC. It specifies CASSLGQINYEQYF.

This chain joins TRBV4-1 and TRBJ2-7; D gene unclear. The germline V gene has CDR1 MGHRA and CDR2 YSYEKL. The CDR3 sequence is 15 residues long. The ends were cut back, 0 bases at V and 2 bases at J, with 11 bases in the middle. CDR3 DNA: TGCGCCAGCAGCCAAGATCCAGGTTTCACCTACGAGCAGTACTTC. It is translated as CASSQDPGFTYEQYF.

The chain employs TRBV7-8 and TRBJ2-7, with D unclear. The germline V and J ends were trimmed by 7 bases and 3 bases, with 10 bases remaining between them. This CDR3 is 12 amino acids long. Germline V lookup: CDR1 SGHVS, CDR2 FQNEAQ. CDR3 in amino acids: CASTLEGYEQYF. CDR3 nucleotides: TGTGCCAGCACCCTAGAAGGCTACGAGCAGTACTTC.

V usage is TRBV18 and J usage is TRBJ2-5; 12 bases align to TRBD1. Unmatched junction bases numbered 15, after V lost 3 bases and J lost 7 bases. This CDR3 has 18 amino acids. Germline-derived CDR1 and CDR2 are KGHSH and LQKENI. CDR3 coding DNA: TGTGCCAGCTCACCCAGGTCCCGGGACAGGGGGCGCGTTGGGACCCAGTACTTC. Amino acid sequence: CASSPRSRDRGRVGTQYF.

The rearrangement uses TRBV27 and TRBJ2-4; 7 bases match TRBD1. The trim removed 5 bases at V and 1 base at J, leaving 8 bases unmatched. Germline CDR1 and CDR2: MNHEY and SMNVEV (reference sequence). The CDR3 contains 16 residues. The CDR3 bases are TGTGCCAGCAGTCCTTTTAAGACAGGGGCCAAAAACATTCAGTACTTC. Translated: CASSPFKTGAKNIQYF.

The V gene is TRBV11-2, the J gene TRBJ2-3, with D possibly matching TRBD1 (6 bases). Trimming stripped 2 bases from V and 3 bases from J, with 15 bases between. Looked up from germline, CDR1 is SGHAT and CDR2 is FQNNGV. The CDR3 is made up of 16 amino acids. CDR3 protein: CASSLSRDKSTDTQYF. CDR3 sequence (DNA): TGTGCCAGCAGCTTATCCCGGGACAAATCTACAGATACGCAGTATTTT.

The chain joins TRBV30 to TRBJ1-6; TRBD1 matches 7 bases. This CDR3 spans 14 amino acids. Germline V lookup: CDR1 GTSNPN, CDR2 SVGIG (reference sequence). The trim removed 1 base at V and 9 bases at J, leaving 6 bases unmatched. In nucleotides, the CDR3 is TGTGCCTGGAGTGGAGGGACAGCTAGTTCACCCCTCCACTTT. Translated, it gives CAWSGGTASSPLHF.

The CDR3 DNA is TGTGCCAGCAGCTTAGGAACTAGCTTCTATGGCTACACCTTC. Protein: CASSLGTSFYGYTF. The chain joins TRBV7-8 to TRBJ1-2; D is ambiguous. Trimming took off 1 base at V and 4 bases at J, with 10 bases between the two ends. The CDR3 has 14 residues. CDR1 SGHVS and CDR2 FQNEAQ come from the germline V gene.

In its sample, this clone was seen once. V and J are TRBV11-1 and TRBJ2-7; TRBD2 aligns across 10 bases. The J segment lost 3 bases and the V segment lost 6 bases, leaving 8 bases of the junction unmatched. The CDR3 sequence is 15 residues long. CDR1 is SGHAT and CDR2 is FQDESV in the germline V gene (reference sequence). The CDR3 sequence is CASSTGTSDYYEQYF. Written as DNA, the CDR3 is TGTGCCAGCAGTACCGGGACTAGCGACTACTACGAGCAGTACTTC.

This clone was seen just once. CDR3 amino acids: CASSERASGSNEQFF. For the CDR3, the DNA is TGTGCCAGCAGTGAAAGGGCTAGCGGGAGTAATGAGCAGTTCTTC. The rearrangement joins TRBV2 to TRBJ2-1; 10 nucleotides match TRBD2. The germline gives CDR1 SNHLY, CDR2 FYNNEI. Losses at the gene ends were 2 bases for V and 7 bases for J; bases not matched to a gene: 5. There are 15 residues in the CDR3.

The CDR3: CASSSPGTAIQYF. Here the CDR3 DNA reads TGCGCCAGCAGCTCCCCTGGGACAGCCATTCAGTACTTC. This sequence joins TRBV5-1 and TRBJ2-4, with TRBD1 identical over 7 bases. The J segment lost 9 bases and the V segment lost 3 bases, leaving 6 bases of the junction unmatched. Germline V gives CDR1 SGHRS, CDR2 YFSETQ. The CDR3 extends over 13 amino acids. The full variable domain, its missing parts supplied by reference TRBV5-1 and TRBJ2-4, is KAGVTQTPRYLIKTRGQQVTLSCSPISGHRSVSWYQQTPGQGLQFLFEYFSETQRNKGNFPGRFSGRQFSNSRSEMNVSTLELGDSALYLCASSSPGTAIQYFGAGTRLSVL.

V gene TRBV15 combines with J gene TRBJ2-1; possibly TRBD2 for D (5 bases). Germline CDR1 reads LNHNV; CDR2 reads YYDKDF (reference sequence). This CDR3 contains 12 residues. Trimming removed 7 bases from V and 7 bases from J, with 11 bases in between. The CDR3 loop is CATTGIKNEQFF. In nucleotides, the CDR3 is TGTGCCACCACCGGGATAAAGAATGAGCAGTTCTTC.

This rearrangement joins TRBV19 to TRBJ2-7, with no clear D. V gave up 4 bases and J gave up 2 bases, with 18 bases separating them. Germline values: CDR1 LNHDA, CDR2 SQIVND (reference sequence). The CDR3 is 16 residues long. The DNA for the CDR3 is TGTGCCAGTAGTAATACCGGAGCACTCCCCGCCTACGAGCAGTACTTC. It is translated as CASSNTGALPAYEQYF.

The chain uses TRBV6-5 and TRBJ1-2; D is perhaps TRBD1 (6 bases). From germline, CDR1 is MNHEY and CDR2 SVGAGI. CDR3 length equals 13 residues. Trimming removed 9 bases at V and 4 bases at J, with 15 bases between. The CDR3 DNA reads TGTGCCAGTCGGACAGAATTATTCTATGGCTACACCTTC. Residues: CASRTELFYGYTF.

The chain's CDR3 is CASSFGVAGGLGDEQFF. For the CDR3, the DNA is TGTGCCAGCAGTTTTGGGGTAGCGGGAGGGCTGGGCGATGAGCAGTTCTTC. The rearrangement uses TRBV28 and TRBJ2-1, with TRBD2 matching over 11 bases. CDR1 is MDHEN, CDR2 SYDVKM, per germline. Losses at the gene ends were 3 bases for V and 8 bases for J; bases not matched to a gene: 12. The CDR3 length is 17 residues.

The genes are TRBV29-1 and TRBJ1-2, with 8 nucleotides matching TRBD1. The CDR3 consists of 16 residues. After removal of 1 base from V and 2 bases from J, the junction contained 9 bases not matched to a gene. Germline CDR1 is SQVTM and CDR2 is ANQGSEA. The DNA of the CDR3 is TGCAGCGTTGAAGGTCGGGACAGGAACAAAAACTATGGCTACACCTTC. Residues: CSVEGRDRNKNYGYTF.

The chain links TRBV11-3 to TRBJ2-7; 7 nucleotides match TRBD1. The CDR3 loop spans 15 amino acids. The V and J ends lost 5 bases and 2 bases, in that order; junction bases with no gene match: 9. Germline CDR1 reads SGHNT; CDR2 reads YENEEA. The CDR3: CASSLWGTVTYEQYF. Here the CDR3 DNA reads TGTGCCAGCAGCCTCTGGGGGACAGTTACCTACGAGCAGTACTTC.